A selection of T cell receptor beta chains follows, all from one sample in a study of cytomegalovirus exposure and HLA in healthy donors. The assay was immunoSEQ multiplex PCR, and TCRdb's table has in-frame clones only and misses some. The table has approximately 180,000 clones, around four fifths seen once. The specimen was PBMCs. These receptors originate from an older woman in good health and CMV-seropositive. Each CDR3 is given with its conserved first and last residue. Fields, in order: J gene, D gene, V gene, clone size, CDR3 length, CDR3 DNA, CDR3 protein. A D gene is named only where the DNA matches it firmly. The size entry is marked missing in some rows and otherwise reads once, few, many or a size class.

>TRBJ1-5|-|TRBV10-3|once|13
TGTGCCATCAGCCGGGATAGCAATCAGCCCCAGCATTTT
CAISRDSNQPQHF
>TRBJ2-5|TRBD2|TRBV11-2|-|13
TGTGCCAGCACCCTCGGGGGGACGGAGACCCAGTACTTC
CASTLGGTETQYF
>TRBJ2-5|TRBD1|TRBV6-1|-|13
TGTGCCAGCAGTTCGGGACAGGGGGAGACCCAGTACTTC
CASSSGQGETQYF
>TRBJ2-7|-|TRBV27|-|15
TGTGCCAGCAGTATCGCGGGTCGAAAAAAATACGAGCAGTACTTC
CASSIAGRKKYEQYF
>TRBJ1-4|TRBD1|TRBV9|-|15
TGTGCCAGCAGCGTAGGGGACAGGGGTTATGAAAAACTGTTTTTT
CASSVGDRGYEKLFF
>TRBJ2-6|-|TRBV7-6|-|18
TGTGCCAGCAGCCTGGCGTTTGGGGAAGCGGCTGGGGCCAACGTCCTGACTTTC
CASSLAFGEAAGANVLTF
>TRBJ2-7|-|TRBV27|-|14
TGTGCCAGCAGTTTAAGGGGGAGTATCGACGAGCAGTACTTC
CASSLRGSIDEQYF
>TRBJ2-7|TRBD2|TRBV27|once|13
TGTGCCAGCAGATTTAGCGGGACCTACGAGCAGTACTTC
CASRFSGTYEQYF
>TRBJ1-1|TRBD1|TRBV5-1|-|13
TGCGCCAGCAGCACCGTGACAGGGGGTGAAGCTTTCTTT
CASSTVTGGEAFF
>TRBJ2-3|TRBD2|TRBV19|-|15
TGTGCCAGTAGGAGACTAGCGGGGGAGGTGGATACGCAGTATTTT
CASRRLAGEVDTQYF
>TRBJ2-7|-|TRBV27|-|16
TGTGCCAGCAGTTTCGGCCAGGGTCTCCCTCCCTACGAGCAGTACTTC
CASSFGQGLPPYEQYF